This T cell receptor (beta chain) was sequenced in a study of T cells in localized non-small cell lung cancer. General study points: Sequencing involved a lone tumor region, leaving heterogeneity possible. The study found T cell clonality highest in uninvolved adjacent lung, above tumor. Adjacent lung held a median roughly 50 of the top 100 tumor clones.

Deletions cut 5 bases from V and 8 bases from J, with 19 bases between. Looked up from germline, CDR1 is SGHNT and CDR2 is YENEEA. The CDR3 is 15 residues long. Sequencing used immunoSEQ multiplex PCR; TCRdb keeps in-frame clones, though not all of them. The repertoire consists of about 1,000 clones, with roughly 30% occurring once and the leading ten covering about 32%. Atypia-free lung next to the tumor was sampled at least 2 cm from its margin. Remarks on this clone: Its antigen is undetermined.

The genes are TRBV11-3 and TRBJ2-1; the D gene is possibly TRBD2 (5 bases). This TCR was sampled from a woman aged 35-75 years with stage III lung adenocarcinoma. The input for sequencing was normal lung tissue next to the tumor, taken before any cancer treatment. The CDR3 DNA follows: TGTGCCAGCAGCCCCTTTAAAGAGGCCGGGGATGAGCAGTTCTTC. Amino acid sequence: CASSPFKEAGDEQFF. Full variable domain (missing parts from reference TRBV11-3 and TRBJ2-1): EAGVVQSPRYKIIEKKQPVAFWCNPISGHNTLYWYLQNLGQGPELLIRYENEEAVDDSQLPKDRFSAERLKGVDSTLKIQPAELGDSAVYLCASSPFKEAGDEQFFGPGTRLTVL.